A single sample is the source of the 7 T cell receptor beta chains below, sequenced in a study of cytomegalovirus exposure and HLA in healthy donors. Generated by immunoSEQ multiplex PCR, the TCRdb table keeps only in-frame clones and is missing some. The sample shows fewer than 90,000 clones, more than 70% of them seen only once. Sequences were obtained from PBMCs. The origin of the receptors is a woman in her late teens or twenties in good health and CMV-seropositive.

The chain combines TRBV6-5 with TRBJ2-6; 10 bases are shared with TRBD1. There are 15 residues in the CDR3. V was pared by 5 bases and J by 8 bases, with 6 bases of the junction left unmatched. The germline V gene encodes CDR1 MNHEY and CDR2 SVGAGI. The CDR3 loop reads CASSPPGQGTNVLTF. The CDR3 nucleotides read TGTGCCAGCAGTCCTCCGGGACAGGGGACCAACGTCCTGACTTTC.

This clone has only a few counts. The CDR3: CASSGGRGAFF. CDR3 coding DNA: TGTGCCAGCAGCGGAGGGCGGGGGGCTTTCTTT. The chain has TRBV7-9 and TRBJ1-1; D is possibly TRBD1 (5 bases). Trimming pared 5 bases from V and 11 bases from J, leaving 12 bases between. The germline CDR1 and CDR2 sequences are SEHNR and FQNEAQ (reference sequence). The CDR3 spans 11 residues.

The chain is built from TRBV7-9 and TRBJ2-7, with a weak D call TRBD2 (5 bases). CDR3 size: 14 residues. In germline, CDR1 is SEHNR, CDR2 FQNEAQ (reference sequence). With 2 bases removed from V and 3 bases from J, the gap between germline ends came to 11 bases. The CDR3 nucleotides read TGTGCCAGCAGCTTATTCGGGGATCACTACGAGCAGTACTTC. Its protein product is CASSLFGDHYEQYF.

This chain uses TRBV11-2 with TRBJ1-3; D might be TRBD1 (6 bases). The CDR3 is 14 residues long. V lost 5 bases, J lost 2 bases, and 10 bases lay in between. Germline CDR1 reads SGHAT; CDR2 reads FQNNGV. Here the CDR3 DNA reads TGTGCCAGCAGCCTAACAGGGCCTGGAAACACCATATATTTT. It is translated as CASSLTGPGNTIYF.

The V and J genes are TRBV28 and TRBJ2-7, with D possibly being TRBD1 (6 bases). Germline V gene sequence: CDR1 MDHEN, CDR2 SYDVKM. The CDR3 runs 13 residues. The V end was cut by 3 bases, the J end by 9 bases, with 15 bases between. The CDR3 loop reads CASSFLQGNGQYF. The CDR3 nucleotides read TGTGCCAGCAGTTTTCTCCAGGGGAACGGGCAGTACTTC.

This rearrangement joins TRBV6-5 to TRBJ1-1; D is unresolved. This CDR3 spans 12 amino acids. Looked up from germline, CDR1 is MNHEY and CDR2 is SVGAGI. Trimming shortened V by 2 bases and J by 7 bases, and 8 bases separated the two germline ends. The CDR3 protein is CASSYPGDEAFF. The CDR3 nucleotides are TGTGCCAGCAGTTACCCAGGTGATGAAGCTTTCTTT.

This chain uses TRBV6-5 with TRBJ2-1, with D maybe TRBD1 (5 bases). Germline V lookup: CDR1 MNHEY, CDR2 SVGAGI. V was shortened by 7 bases and J by 9 bases, with 19 bases between the two germline ends. This CDR3 is 14 amino acids long. For the CDR3, the DNA is TGTGCCAGCACCTCAGGGTTGGGTTACGGTGAGCAGTTCTTC. This encodes CASTSGLGYGEQFF.